The 2 T cell receptor beta chains listed next were all sequenced from one sample in a study of T cells expressing NK-cell markers. TCRdb processed the 5' RACE reads again and assigns one entry to each CDR3 protein, with no DNA. The listing contains 550,000 to 600,000 distinct CDR3 sequences. The sample taken for sequencing was blood T cells: a sorted CD56 or NKG2C T cell subset, CD4+ or CD8+ T cells, or bulk PBMC T cells (not recorded which). Every receptor here comes from a young man in good health.

The chain links TRBV20-1 to TRBJ1-4. The CDR3 covers 13 residues. Germline V gene sequence: CDR1 DFQATT, CDR2 SNEGSKA (reference sequence). The CDR3 reads CSAVGPQGEKLFF.

V gene TRBV12-3 or TRBV12-4 combines with J gene TRBJ2-1; TCRdb selects TRBD2, and the lack of DNA leaves this call unchecked. The CDR3 sequence is 14 residues long. The CDR3 is CASSFPAGNNEQFF.